Listed here are 21 T cell receptor beta chains from one sample, sequenced in a study of PD-L1 blockade in urothelial cancer. Assay used: immunoSEQ multiplex PCR; TCRdb lists only in-frame clones, some missing. Here the sample spans tens of thousands of clones, approximately 80% being singletons. The sample here was PBMCs, taken around atezolizumab (anti-PD-L1) treatment. These receptors were taken from a man between 65 and 85 years old with urothelial cancer.

The chain carries TRBV5-4 and TRBJ2-5; 11 positions agree with TRBD2. The ends lost 4 bases at V and 5 bases at J; junction bases unmatched: 13. CDR3 length equals 17 residues. From germline, CDR1 is SGHNT and CDR2 YYREEE (reference sequence). CDR3 residues: CASSPPPTSGIGETQYF. The CDR3 region has the DNA TGTGCCAGCAGCCCGCCCCCGACTAGCGGGATTGGGGAGACCCAGTACTTC.

The chain has TRBV18 and TRBJ1-5; TRBD1 might be the D (5 bases). Germline assignment: CDR1 KGHSH and CDR2 LQKENI. This CDR3 contains 15 residues. Trimming left V 1 base short and J 4 bases short, with 11 bases between. For the CDR3, the DNA is TGTGCCAGCTCACCACAGGAAGGGGCAAATCAGCCCCAGCATTTT. It translates to CASSPQEGANQPQHF.

V usage is TRBV18 and J usage is TRBJ1-5; D unclear. Germline-derived CDR1 and CDR2 are KGHSH and LQKENI. The CDR3 contains 13 residues. V dropped 5 bases and J dropped 1 base, with 6 bases sitting between them. DNA of the CDR3: TGTGCCAGCTCAGCGTCCAGCAATCAGCCCCAGCATTTT. Translating gives CASSASSNQPQHF.

The V gene is TRBV7-3, the J gene TRBJ2-1, with D possibly being TRBD2 (5 bases). Germline CDR1 and CDR2: SGHTA and FQGTGA. The CDR3 is made up of 13 amino acids. V lost 0 bases to trimming and J lost 8 bases, with 8 bases between them. CDR3 residues: CASSLTGSDEQFF. CDR3 coding DNA: TGTGCCAGCAGCTTAACGGGTAGCGATGAGCAGTTCTTC.

The chain is built from TRBV7-2 and TRBJ1-1, with 7 bases aligning to TRBD1. V lost 1 base and J lost 11; bases outside the gene matches: 13. Germline V gives CDR1 SGHTA, CDR2 FQGNSA. The CDR3 sequence is 15 residues long. The CDR3 loop reads CASSLVLRAGGHAFF. Written as DNA, the CDR3 is TGTGCCAGCAGCTTAGTCCTTAGGGCAGGGGGTCATGCTTTCTTT.

The genes are TRBV30 and TRBJ1-3; no reliable D call. CDR1 GTSNPN and CDR2 SVGIG come from the germline V gene (reference sequence). CDR3 length: 13 residues. V lost 2 bases and J lost 2, with 7 bases in between. CDR3 nucleotide sequence: TGTGCCTGGAGTAACCGGGCTGGAAACACCATATATTTT. This gives the protein CAWSNRAGNTIYF.

This clone was recorded only once. The rearrangement joins TRBV19 to TRBJ2-7; 7 bases are shared with TRBD2. Germline lookup yields CDR1 LNHDA and CDR2 SQIVND (reference sequence). The CDR3 is 17 amino acids. Losses at the gene ends were 1 base for V and 5 bases for J; bases not matched to a gene: 14. The CDR3 reads CASSIGRRTGGLNEQYF. CDR3 sequence (DNA): TGTGCCAGTAGTATAGGGCGCAGGACGGGAGGCTTGAACGAGCAGTACTTC.

The chain has TRBV27 and TRBJ2-3; TRBD1 matches 8 bases. In germline, CDR1 is MNHEY, CDR2 SMNVEV (reference sequence). The CDR3 consists of 17 residues. V lost 8 bases to trimming and J lost 0 bases; unmatched junction nucleotides: 13. CDR3: CASGRDRSPPSTDTQYF. CDR3 bases: TGTGCCAGCGGCCGGGACAGGTCCCCACCTAGCACAGATACGCAGTATTTT.

DNA for the CDR3: TGTGCCACCAGCAGAGATGGGACAGGGGAGGGCGAGCAGTACTTC. Residues: CATSRDGTGEGEQYF. This chain links TRBV15 with TRBJ2-7; 10 bases map to TRBD1. The germline gives CDR1 LNHNV, CDR2 YYDKDF (reference sequence). V lost 0 bases, J lost 6 bases, and 5 bases stayed unmatched. CDR3 length: 15 residues.

The gene calls are TRBV29-1 and TRBJ2-3, with TRBD2 matching 12 bases. With 5 bases clipped from V and 4 bases from J, the junction kept 4 bases outside the gene matches. CDR3 length: 14 amino acids. Germline CDR1 and CDR2: SQVTM and ANQGSEA. The CDR3 spells CSVWTSGIADTQYF. The CDR3 DNA sequence: TGCAGCGTTTGGACTAGCGGGATAGCAGATACGCAGTATTTT.

CDR3 sequence (DNA): TGTGCCAGCAGGGGCCGGGACAGGGGGCGGTACACCTTC. The encoded protein is CASRGRDRGRYTF. The chain combines TRBV7-2 with TRBJ1-2; 12 bases are shared with TRBD1. The trim removed 6 bases at V and 11 bases at J, leaving 7 bases unmatched. The CDR3 covers 13 residues. Germline V gene sequence: CDR1 SGHTA, CDR2 FQGNSA.

The chain links TRBV15 to TRBJ2-2; no definite D call. Germline-derived CDR1 and CDR2 are LNHNV and YYDKDF (reference sequence). With 0 bases removed from V and 6 bases from J, the gap between germline ends came to 8 bases. The CDR3 extends over 14 amino acids. CDR3 region: CATSRDRAAGELFF. The CDR3 DNA is TGTGCCACCAGCAGAGATCGTGCGGCCGGGGAGCTGTTTTTT.

Comments on this clone: Other DNA sequences in the same sample also yield this CDR3. The rearrangement joins TRBV5-1 to TRBJ2-2; D is perhaps TRBD1 (5 bases). Germline CDR1 reads SGHRS; CDR2 reads YFSETQ. CDR3 length: 15 amino acids. V was clipped by 0 bases and J by 2 bases, with 8 bases between them. CDR3 sequence: CASSLGQGNTGELFF. The CDR3 nucleotides are TGCGCCAGCAGCTTGGGGCAGGGTAACACCGGGGAGCTGTTTTTT.

This clone showed up just once. The genes are TRBV6-1 and TRBJ2-7, with 7 bases fitting TRBD1. J gave up 0 bases and V 5 bases, and 4 bases lay outside the gene matches. CDR1 is MNHNS, CDR2 SASEGT, per germline. The CDR3 contains 14 residues. CDR3 residues: CASSSTGHSYEQYF. CDR3 bases: TGTGCCAGCAGTTCGACAGGGCACTCCTACGAGCAGTACTTC.

This chain connects TRBV28 to TRBJ1-2; 8 nucleotides line up with TRBD1. The CDR3 consists of 14 residues. Germline loops: CDR1 MDHEN, CDR2 SYDVKM. J was trimmed by 6 bases and V by 2 bases; bases with no gene match: 5. The CDR3 spells CASSLLQGADGYTF. CDR3 sequence (DNA): TGTGCCAGCAGTTTACTCCAGGGGGCGGATGGCTACACCTTC.

The genes are TRBV15 and TRBJ2-7; 13 bases map to TRBD2. CDR1 is LNHNV and CDR2 is YYDKDF in the germline V gene (reference sequence). The CDR3 sequence is 14 residues long. Trimming took 4 bases from V and 11 from J; bases not matched to a gene: 8. The chain's CDR3 is CATSTRTSGSPKYF. As DNA, the CDR3 is TGTGCCACCAGCACCCGGACTAGCGGGAGCCCCAAGTACTTC.

The CDR3 reads CASSQGGDTGELFF. CDR3 nucleotide sequence: TGTGCCAGCAGCCAGGGAGGAGACACCGGGGAGCTGTTTTTT. The chain uses TRBV7-6 and TRBJ2-2, with D maybe TRBD2 (6 bases). Germline V gene sequence: CDR1 SGHVS, CDR2 FNYEAQ. CDR3 length equals 14 residues. V lost 5 bases to trimming and J lost 3 bases, with 10 bases between them. The full variable domain, in which reference TRBV7-6 and TRBJ2-2 provide the parts outside the CDR3, is GAGVSQSPRYKVTKRGQDVALRCDPISGHVSLYWYRQALGQGPEFLTYFNYEAQQDKSGLPNDRFSAERPEGSISTLTIQRTEQRDSAMYRCASSQGGDTGELFFGEGSRLTVL.

This clone came up a few times. The chain employs TRBV2 and TRBJ1-5; D is possibly TRBD1 (5 bases). Germline V gene lookup returns CDR1 SNHLY and CDR2 FYNNEI. This CDR3 contains 14 residues. V was cut by 3 bases and J by 0 bases, with 6 bases left in between. The CDR3 bases are TGTGCCAGCAGTGACAGGGTTAGCAATCAGCCCCAGCATTTT. Translation gives CASSDRVSNQPQHF.

This chain joins TRBV5-1 and TRBJ2-1; 7 nucleotides agree with TRBD2. The V gene end was trimmed by 0 bases and the J gene end by 5 bases; junction bases not matched to a gene: 5. Germline CDR1 is SGHRS and CDR2 is YFSETQ. The CDR3 runs 15 residues. Written as DNA, the CDR3 is TGCGCCAGCAGCTTGGACGGGGGGAACCACAATGAGCAGTTCTTC. Translating it yields CASSLDGGNHNEQFF. The full variable domain, completed using reference TRBV5-1 and TRBJ2-1, is KAGVTQTPRYLIKTRGQQVTLSCSPISGHRSVSWYQQTPGQGLQFLFEYFSETQRNKGNFPGRFSGRQFSNSRSEMNVSTLELGDSALYLCASSLDGGNHNEQFFGPGTRLTVL.

This chain connects TRBV29-1 to TRBJ1-1, with D maybe TRBD1 (5 bases). V was trimmed by 4 bases and J by 6 bases, leaving 15 bases between them. Germline V gene lookup returns CDR1 SQVTM and CDR2 ANQGSEA. The CDR3 consists of 13 residues. In nucleotides, the CDR3 is TGCAGCGTTGTGGGCAGGGCCGGCTCTGAAGCTTTCTTT. Residues: CSVVGRAGSEAFF.

V gene TRBV7-6 combines with J gene TRBJ2-3; 8 bases fit TRBD1. V shed 5 bases and J 4 bases; nucleotides not matched to a gene: 8. From germline, CDR1 is SGHVS and CDR2 FNYEAQ. This CDR3 is built from 15 residues. The CDR3 region is CASSPRTGLADTQYF. The CDR3 DNA reads TGTGCCAGCAGCCCCAGGACAGGGTTGGCAGATACGCAGTATTTT.